This TCR beta chain was documented in a study of shared clonotypes between healthy human individuals. Across the whole study: Those who served as donors were a couple of women and a few men between the ages of 18 and 49.

Only in-frame clones appear in the TCRdb table, and some are missing; sequencing was by immunoSEQ multiplex PCR. The profile shows roughly 1,600,000 clones, approximately 98.5% of them singletons. This clonotype was sampled from a man aged 25-40 years in good health. The specimen was naive CD4+ T cells sorted from blood. The subset here: CD45RA+ positively selected.

The chain's CDR3 is CASSLAALAGSGEQFF. The DNA for the CDR3 is TGCGCCAGCAGCTTGGCCGCACTAGCCGGTTCGGGGGAGCAGTTCTTC. The rearrangement uses TRBV5-1 and TRBJ2-1; tentatively, D is TRBD2 (6 bases). This CDR3 has 16 amino acids. Trimming shortened V by 0 bases and J by 10 bases, and 20 bases separated the two germline ends. Germline-derived CDR1 and CDR2 are SGHRS and YFSETQ.